This TCR beta chain was profiled in a study of CD4+ T cells in melanoma. The V and J ends lost 4 bases and 4 bases, in that order; junction bases with no gene match: 9. The CDR3 is 15 residues long. Germline V gene data show CDR1 as LGHNA and CDR2 as YSLEER. TCRdb keeps only in-frame clones here, not all; method: immunoSEQ multiplex PCR. The repertoire has over 100,000 clones, roughly 90% of them found once; the top ten carry approximately 3.5%. The chain employs TRBV4-3 and TRBJ2-7; 8 bases are shared with TRBD2. The receptor's source is a human donor with melanoma. The sequencing input was peripheral blood. CDR3 in DNA: TGCGCCAGCAGCCCAACTAGCGGCTACCCTTACGAGCAGTACTTC. Translated: CASSPTSGYPYEQYF.